This TCR beta chain was found in a study of T cells after yellow fever vaccination. Across the whole study: Fractions containing few cells were prepared with SMART-Seq v4 Ultra Low Input. Broader study findings: Most clones from primary vaccination resurfaced after the booster (around 97% CD4, 88% CD8). Although most clonotypes did not, a small share appeared in both CD4 and CD8 compartments.

Synthesis of TCR cDNA relied on 5'RACE template switching, which attached a universal primer site and UMIs. TCRdb ran MiXCR on the 5' RACE reads and lists one entry per CDR3 protein. Of some 320,000 distinct CDR3 sequences in the sample, approximately 4.3% are singletons; the top ten hold roughly 19%. The CDR3 covers 16 residues. CDR1 and CDR2 (germline): WSHSY, SAAADI. The ends were cut back, 0 bases at V and 7 bases at J, with 13 bases in the middle. With regard to this clonotype: Its target is not known.

The chain has TRBV10-2 and TRBJ1-6, with D unresolved. This receptor was taken from a man aged 18 to 29 who received the YFV17D yellow fever vaccine. The sample consisted of PBMCs, taken 15 days after the yellow fever booster vaccination. The CDR3, as DNA: TGCGCCAGCAGTGAGTCGACGAGGCAGGCCAATTCACCCCTCCACTTT. It yields the protein CASSESTRQANSPLHF.